The next 25 T cell receptor beta chains were all read from a single sample in a study of identical twins. MiXCR was run by TCRdb on the 5' RACE reads, yielding one entry per CDR3 protein. Found here are 450,000 to 650,000 distinct CDR3 sequences, roughly 9.9% of them singletons; the top ten hold more than 2.5%. This sample also belongs to another study, concerning yellow fever vaccine responses in identical twins.

Sequences were obtained from PBMCs. Receptor source: a woman younger than 35 in good health.

At least ten counts were recorded for this clonotype. The chain has TRBV15 and TRBJ2-3; weak D call: TRBD2 (6 bases). Germline V gene lookup returns CDR1 LNHNV and CDR2 YYDKDF (reference sequence). Trimming left V 5 bases short and J 0 bases short, with 15 bases between. This CDR3 has 16 amino acids. The CDR3 DNA is TGTGCCACCAGCCCTCCGTTAAGCGGGAGCACAGATACGCAGTATTTT. Residues: CATSPPLSGSTDTQYF.

For the CDR3, the DNA is TGTGCCAGCAGTGGGCAGAGCGAGCAGTACTTC. Its protein product is CASSGQSEQYF. The chain carries TRBV2 and TRBJ2-7; the D is unclear. The CDR3 spans 11 residues. V was trimmed by 4 bases and J by 6 bases, leaving 7 bases between them. The germline V gene has CDR1 SNHLY and CDR2 FYNNEI.

The genes are TRBV7-2 and TRBJ1-6; no definite D call. The CDR3 loop spans 13 amino acids. Trimming removed 5 bases at V and 9 bases at J, with 11 bases between. The germline V gene has CDR1 SGHTA and CDR2 FQGNSA. The CDR3 here is CASSPVSFSPLHF. The CDR3 DNA reads TGTGCCAGCAGCCCCGTTTCATTTTCACCCCTCCACTTT.

The V call is TRBV20-1, the J call TRBJ2-1, with 13 bases that match TRBD2. Germline CDR1 DFQATT, CDR2 SNEGSKA (reference sequence). J gave up 5 bases and V 0 bases, and 13 bases lay outside the gene matches. The CDR3 loop spans 19 amino acids. Here the CDR3 reads CSARDLGLAGSTGNNEQFF. In DNA form, the CDR3 reads TGCAGTGCTAGAGATTTGGGACTAGCGGGGTCCACGGGCAACAATGAGCAGTTCTTC.

V and J are TRBV11-2 and TRBJ2-5; 8 bases align to TRBD2. Trimming at V came to 5 bases and at J to 2 bases, leaving 7 bases not matched to a gene. Germline V gives CDR1 SGHAT, CDR2 FQNNGV. CDR3 length equals 15 residues. CDR3 amino acids: CASSAGLVGQETQYF. CDR3 coding DNA: TGTGCCAGCAGCGCGGGACTAGTAGGTCAAGAGACCCAGTACTTC.

About this clonotype: One base away lies a much larger clone, so this may be a sequencing read error. V usage is TRBV3-1 and J usage is TRBJ1-1, with 7 positions matching TRBD1. The CDR3 has 13 amino acids. In germline, CDR1 is LGHDT, CDR2 YNNKEL (reference sequence). The CDR3 sequence is CTSSQGTDTEAFF. The CDR3, as DNA: TGTACCAGCAGCCAAGGGACAGACACTGAAGCTTTCTTT.

The rearrangement uses TRBV19 and TRBJ1-1; D not certain. Trimming pared 5 bases from V and 14 bases from J, leaving 21 bases between. The CDR3 is made up of 13 amino acids. From germline, CDR1 is LNHDA and CDR2 SQIVND (reference sequence). The CDR3 DNA reads as TGTGCCAGTAGTCCGGACGGTCGTGTCCAGAGGTTCTTT. Its translation is CASSPDGRVQRFF.

This clonotype was seen many times. The gene calls are TRBV7-9 and TRBJ2-3; D gene uncertain. This CDR3 has 13 amino acids. Germline CDR1 and CDR2: SEHNR and FQNEAQ (reference sequence). The V and J ends lost 1 base and 4 bases respectively, with 6 bases between them. The CDR3: CASSLVGADTQYF. The DNA of the CDR3 is TGTGCCAGCAGCTTAGTAGGTGCAGATACGCAGTATTTT. Looking up the rest from reference TRBV7-9 and TRBJ2-3 gives the full variable domain: DTGVSQNPRHKITKRGQNVTFRCDPISEHNRLYWYRQTLGQGPEFLTYFQNEAQLEKSRLLSDRFSAERPKGSFSTLEIQRTEQGDSAMYLCASSLVGADTQYFGPGTRLTVL.

V gene TRBV11-2 combines with J gene TRBJ2-2, with TRBD2 matching over 14 bases. This CDR3 is 20 amino acids long. The V segment lost 6 bases and the J segment 6 bases; nucleotides outside the gene matches: 18. Germline CDR1 reads SGHAT; CDR2 reads FQNNGV. The CDR3 loop reads CASSQGLAGDPFPGAGELFF. In nucleotides, the CDR3 is TGTGCCAGCAGTCAGGGACTAGCGGGAGACCCCTTCCCCGGGGCCGGGGAGCTGTTTTTT. Filled out from reference TRBV11-2 and TRBJ2-2, the complete variable domain reads EAGVAQSPRYKIIEKRQSVAFWCNPISGHATLYWYQQILGQGPKLLIQFQNNGVVDDSQLPKDRFSAERLKGVDSTLKIQPAKLEDSAVYLCASSQGLAGDPFPGAGELFFGEGSRLTVL.

This clonotype was found a few times. V gene TRBV11-1 combines with J gene TRBJ2-3; the match to TRBD2 covers 10 bases. V trimming: 5 bases; J trimming: 0 bases; junction bases outside the gene matches: 17. CDR1 is SGHAT and CDR2 is FQDESV in the germline V gene (reference sequence). The length of the CDR3 is 20 residues. CDR3 amino acids: CASSRLTSGVWADSTDTQYF. CDR3 bases: TGTGCCAGCAGCCGTTTAACTAGCGGGGTATGGGCCGATAGCACAGATACGCAGTATTTT.

CDR3: CASSVVTETQYF. The CDR3 bases are TGTGCCAGCAGTGTCGTGACGGAGACCCAGTACTTC. The chain combines TRBV2 with TRBJ2-5; no definite D call. This CDR3 contains 12 residues. Trimming removed 4 bases at V and 5 bases at J, with 8 bases between. The germline gives CDR1 SNHLY, CDR2 FYNNEI.

This clonotype was seen a handful of times. The V gene is TRBV15, the J gene TRBJ2-7, with 9 positions matching TRBD2. The germline V gene has CDR1 LNHNV and CDR2 YYDKDF (reference sequence). J gave up 2 bases and V 4 bases, and 3 bases lay outside the gene matches. The CDR3 loop spans 14 amino acids. The CDR3, as DNA: TGTGCCACCAGCACGACTAGCGGCGCCTACGAGCAGTACTTC. Its protein product is CATSTTSGAYEQYF. Supplemented by reference TRBV15 and TRBJ2-7, the full variable domain reads DAMVIQNPRYQVTQFGKPVTLSCSQTLNHNVMYWYQQKSSQAPKLLFHYYDKDFNNEADTPDNFQSRRPNTSFCFLDIRSPGLGDTAMYLCATSTTSGAYEQYFGPGTRLTVT.

This rearrangement joins TRBV11-1 to TRBJ2-7; 10 bases match TRBD1. CDR1 is SGHAT, CDR2 FQDESV, per germline (reference sequence). The CDR3 is made up of 21 amino acids. Trimming at V came to 4 bases and at J to 3 bases, leaving 24 bases not matched to a gene. Written as DNA, the CDR3 is TGTGCCAGCAGCTCCGACGTCCTAGGGCCCATGGGGGACAGGGGAGTCTACGAGCAGTACTTC. This codes for CASSSDVLGPMGDRGVYEQYF.

This clonotype has a handful of counts. The chain joins TRBV12-5 to TRBJ2-2, with D hard to call. Germline-derived CDR1 and CDR2 are LGHNT and FRNRAP. The CDR3 is 15 residues long. V was pared by 3 bases and J by 0 bases, with 8 bases between. The CDR3 loop is CASGFGLSNTGELFF. DNA of the CDR3: TGTGCTAGTGGTTTTGGGCTTTCGAACACCGGGGAGCTGTTTTTT. The complete variable domain, with remaining parts taken from reference TRBV12-5 and TRBJ2-2, reads DARVTQTPRHKVTEMGQEVTMRCQPILGHNTVFWYRQTMMQGLELLAYFRNRAPLDDSGMPKDRFSAEMPDATLATLKIQPSEPRDSAVYFCASGFGLSNTGELFFGEGSRLTVL.

CDR3 sequence: CAWSEESGASGQPQHF. Written as DNA, the CDR3 is TGTGCCTGGAGTGAAGAGTCAGGGGCCAGCGGCCAGCCCCAGCATTTT. The chain uses TRBV30 and TRBJ1-5; possibly TRBD1 for D (6 bases). V was pared by 1 base and J by 7 bases, with 20 bases between. Germline assignment: CDR1 GTSNPN and CDR2 SVGIG (reference sequence). This CDR3 contains 16 residues. Full variable domain (missing parts from reference TRBV30 and TRBJ1-5): SQTIHQWPATLVQPVGSPLSLECTVEGTSNPNLYWYRQAAGRGLQLLFYSVGIGQISSEVPQNLSASRPQDRQFILSSKKLLLSDSGFYLCAWSEESGASGQPQHFGDGTRLSIL.

This clonotype was seen many times. The chain joins TRBV7-2 to TRBJ2-1; 12 nucleotides align to TRBD2. Looked up from germline, CDR1 is SGHTA and CDR2 is FQGNSA. CDR3 length equals 19 residues. After removal of 0 bases from V and 4 bases from J, the junction contained 10 bases not matched to a gene. CDR3 loop: CASSLARTSGGMRYNEQFF. Here the CDR3 DNA reads TGTGCCAGCAGCTTAGCTAGAACTAGCGGGGGGATGAGGTACAATGAGCAGTTCTTC.

This clonotype has only a few counts. The rearrangement links TRBV4-1 to TRBJ2-5, with D maybe TRBD2 (5 bases). V lost 1 base to trimming and J lost 4 bases, with 13 bases between them. CDR1 is MGHRA, CDR2 YSYEKL, per germline. The CDR3 consists of 15 residues. The CDR3 nucleotides are TGCGCCAGCAGCCAAGTGACGGGAAGGGTAGAGACCCAGTACTTC. Its protein product is CASSQVTGRVETQYF.

J is TRBJ2-1 and V is TRBV6-5; 11 bases agree with TRBD2. From germline, CDR1 is MNHEY and CDR2 SVGAGI. V gave up 6 bases and J gave up 4 bases; unmatched junction bases: 8. The CDR3 totals 16 residues. CDR3 sequence: CASRYSGGASYNEQFF. In nucleotides, the CDR3 is TGTGCCAGCAGATATAGCGGGGGGGCTTCTTACAATGAGCAGTTCTTC.

This clonotype was seen many times. The chain couples TRBV20-1 to TRBJ2-2, with D possibly TRBD1 on 5 matching bases. V was clipped by 4 bases and J by 2 bases, with 8 bases between them. Looked up from germline, CDR1 is DFQATT and CDR2 is SNEGSKA (reference sequence). The CDR3 is 13 amino acids. CDR3 amino acids: CSATRENTGELFF. CDR3 nucleotide sequence: TGCAGTGCTACCAGGGAAAACACCGGGGAGCTGTTTTTT.

The chain uses TRBV9 and TRBJ2-7; D remains unclear. CDR1 and CDR2 from the germline V gene are SGDLS and YYNGEE. The CDR3 has 13 residues. V dropped 1 base and J dropped 5 bases, with 10 bases sitting between them. The CDR3 DNA is TGTGCCAGCAGCGTATTGGGTAACGACGAGCAGTACTTC. Translating it yields CASSVLGNDEQYF.

This clonotype was counted a few times. V is TRBV2 and J is TRBJ2-1; no firm D call. The CDR3 sequence is 14 residues long. Germline V gives CDR1 SNHLY, CDR2 FYNNEI. The ends were cut back, 1 base at V and 2 bases at J, with 6 bases in the middle. The CDR3 sequence is CASSEEPAYNEQFF. The DNA of the CDR3 is TGTGCCAGCAGTGAAGAACCGGCCTACAATGAGCAGTTCTTC.

For the CDR3, the DNA is TGCGCCAGCAGCCAAGATTCTCGGCAGGGGGCAGATACGCAGTATTTT. Amino acids: CASSQDSRQGADTQYF. This chain uses TRBV4-3 with TRBJ2-3; 7 nucleotides align to TRBD1. V was pared by 0 bases and J by 4 bases, with 7 bases of the junction left unmatched. In germline, CDR1 is LGHNA, CDR2 YSLEER. The CDR3 extends over 16 amino acids.

The rearrangement links TRBV27 to TRBJ2-7; perhaps TRBD1 as D (6 bases). CDR3 length: 14 residues. The germline V and J ends were trimmed by 5 bases and 6 bases, with 17 bases remaining between them. Germline V gene sequence: CDR1 MNHEY, CDR2 SMNVEV (reference sequence). CDR3 nucleotides: TGTGCCAGCAGTACGGGTCCAGGGGCCCTCGAGCAGTACTTC. It encodes CASSTGPGALEQYF.

This clonotype has a count of ten or more. The V and J genes are TRBV28 and TRBJ2-3; D is unresolved. The germline V gene has CDR1 MDHEN and CDR2 SYDVKM. V gave up 8 bases and J gave up 0 bases, with 12 bases separating them. The CDR3 has 14 amino acids. The CDR3: CASGNLGSTDTQYF. Written as DNA, the CDR3 is TGTGCCAGCGGGAACTTGGGGAGCACAGATACGCAGTATTTT.

Many counts were recorded for this clonotype. CDR3 in DNA: TGCGCCAGCAGCGATCCGGGACAGGGTAATGAAAAACTGTTTTTT. Amino acids: CASSDPGQGNEKLFF. The chain links TRBV5-1 to TRBJ1-4; 9 bases line up with TRBD1. Germline trimming cut 4 bases from V and 4 bases from J; bases unmatched to any gene: 5. CDR1 and CDR2 (germline): SGHRS, YFSETQ. This CDR3 has 15 residues.